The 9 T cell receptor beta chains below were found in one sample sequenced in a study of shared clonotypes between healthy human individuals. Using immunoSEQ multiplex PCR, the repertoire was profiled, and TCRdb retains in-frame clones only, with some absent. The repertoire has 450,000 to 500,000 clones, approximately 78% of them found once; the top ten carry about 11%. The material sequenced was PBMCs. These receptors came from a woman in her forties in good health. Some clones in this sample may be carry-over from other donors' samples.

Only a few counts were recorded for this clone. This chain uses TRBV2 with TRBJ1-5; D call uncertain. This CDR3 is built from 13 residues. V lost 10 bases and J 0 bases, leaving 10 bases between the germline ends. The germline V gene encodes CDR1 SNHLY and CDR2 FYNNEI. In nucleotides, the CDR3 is TGTGCCACCGCCGAGAATAGCAATCAGCCCCAGCATTTT. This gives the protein CATAENSNQPQHF.

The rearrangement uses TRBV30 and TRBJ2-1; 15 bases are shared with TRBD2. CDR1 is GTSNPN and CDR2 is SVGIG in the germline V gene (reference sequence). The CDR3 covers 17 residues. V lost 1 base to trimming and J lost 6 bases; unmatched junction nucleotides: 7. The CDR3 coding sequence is TGTGCCTGGAGTGCCACTGGACTAGCGGGAGGGGGCAATGAGCAGTTCTTC. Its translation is CAWSATGLAGGGNEQFF.

CDR3 sequence (DNA): TGTGCCAGCAGGGGACAGAACACCGGGGAGCTGTTTTTT. This codes for CASRGQNTGELFF. The rearrangement uses TRBV2 and TRBJ2-2; D is perhaps TRBD1 (6 bases). Germline V lookup: CDR1 SNHLY, CDR2 FYNNEI. V was pared by 6 bases and J by 1 base, with 6 bases between. This CDR3 has 13 amino acids.

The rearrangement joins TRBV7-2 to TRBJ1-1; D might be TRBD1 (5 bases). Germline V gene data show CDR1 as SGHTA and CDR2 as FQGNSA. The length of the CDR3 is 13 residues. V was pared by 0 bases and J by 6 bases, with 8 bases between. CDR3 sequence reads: CASSLAGAPEAFF. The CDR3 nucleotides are TGTGCCAGCAGCTTAGCTGGGGCTCCTGAAGCTTTCTTT.

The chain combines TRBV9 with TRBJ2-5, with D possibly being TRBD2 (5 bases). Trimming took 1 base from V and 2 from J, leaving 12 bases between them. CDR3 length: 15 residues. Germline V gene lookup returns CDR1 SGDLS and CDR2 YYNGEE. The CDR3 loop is CASSVIGAEQETQYF. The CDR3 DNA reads TGTGCCAGCAGCGTAATAGGAGCGGAGCAAGAGACCCAGTACTTC. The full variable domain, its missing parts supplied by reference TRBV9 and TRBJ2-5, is DSGVTQTPKHLITATGQRVTLRCSPRSGDLSVYWYQQSLDQGLQFLIQYYNGEERAKGNILERFSAQQFPDLHSELNLSSLELGDSALYFCASSVIGAEQETQYFGPGTRLLVL.

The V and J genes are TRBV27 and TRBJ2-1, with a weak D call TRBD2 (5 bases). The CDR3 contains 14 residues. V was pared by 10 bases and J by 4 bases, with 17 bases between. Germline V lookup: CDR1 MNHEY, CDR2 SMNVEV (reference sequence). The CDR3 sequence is CAKLRASPYNEQFF. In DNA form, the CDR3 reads TGTGCCAAGTTACGGGCTAGCCCGTACAATGAGCAGTTCTTC.

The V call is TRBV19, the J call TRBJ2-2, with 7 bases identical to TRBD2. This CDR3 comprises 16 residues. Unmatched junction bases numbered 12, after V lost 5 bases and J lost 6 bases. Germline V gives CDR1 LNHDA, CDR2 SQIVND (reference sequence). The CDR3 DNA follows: TGTGCCAGTAGTGTGAGACGGGAGGCCGGTGCCGGGGAGCTGTTTTTT. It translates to CASSVRREAGAGELFF.

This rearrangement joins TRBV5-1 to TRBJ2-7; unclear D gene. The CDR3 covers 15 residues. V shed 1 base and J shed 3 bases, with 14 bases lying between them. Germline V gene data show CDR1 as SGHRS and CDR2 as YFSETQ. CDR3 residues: CASSLTPSPGYEQYF. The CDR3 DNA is TGCGCCAGCAGCTTGACCCCGAGCCCGGGCTACGAGCAGTACTTC.

The CDR3 sequence is CASSLVDTSTEAFF. The CDR3 DNA follows: TGTGCCAGCAGCTTGGTGGATACGAGCACTGAAGCTTTCTTT. V and J are TRBV5-8 and TRBJ1-1; D remains ambiguous. This CDR3 has 14 amino acids. Germline V gene data show CDR1 as SGHTS and CDR2 as YDEGEE. V was clipped by 0 bases and J by 4 bases, with 10 bases between them.